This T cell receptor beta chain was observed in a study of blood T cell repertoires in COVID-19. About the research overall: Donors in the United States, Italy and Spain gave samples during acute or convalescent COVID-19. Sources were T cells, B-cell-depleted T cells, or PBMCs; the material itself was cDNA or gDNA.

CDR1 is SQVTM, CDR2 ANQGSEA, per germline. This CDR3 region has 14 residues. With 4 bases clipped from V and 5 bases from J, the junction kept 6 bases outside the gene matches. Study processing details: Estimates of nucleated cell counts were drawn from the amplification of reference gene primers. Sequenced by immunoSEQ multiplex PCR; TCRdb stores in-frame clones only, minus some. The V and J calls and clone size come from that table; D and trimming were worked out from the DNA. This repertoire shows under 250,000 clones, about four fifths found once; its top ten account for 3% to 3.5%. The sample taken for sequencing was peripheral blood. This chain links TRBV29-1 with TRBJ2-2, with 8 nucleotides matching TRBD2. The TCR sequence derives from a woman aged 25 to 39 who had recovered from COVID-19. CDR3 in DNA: TGCAGCGTTGTTGTGCTAGCGGGTACCGGGGAGCTGTTTTTT. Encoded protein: CSVVVLAGTGELFF.